This T cell receptor (beta chain) appears in the sequencing data of a study of blood T cell repertoires in COVID-19 (dated by TCRdb to 2020 to 2022). Some background on the complete study: The collaborator samples originated in the United States, Italy and Spain and spanned the acute and convalescent phases of COVID-19. The material from the prospective study consisted of cDNA or gDNA derived from T cells, B-cell-depleted T cells, or PBMCs. The dataset comprised deeply sampled blood TCRbeta repertoires from subjects exposed to, actively infected with, or recovered from COVID-19. The repertoires were released in a freely available public database intended as a resource for research on the immune response to SARS-CoV-2. The samples were drawn from two sources: the first 160 participants of the ongoing ImmuneRACE study, and approximately 1,300 subjects contributed by 6 global collaborators. Nearly every sample came with metadata listing a de-identified subject ID, COVID-19 status, age in years and sex. Where HLA class I and class II types were available, the types were taken from metadata supplied by the sample provider, not from assay-based typing.

One collaborating source in Seattle enrolled patients during active infection and followed them longitudinally through the course of disease. The collaborating institutions used their own protocols to collect whole blood in K2EDTA tubes. For TCRbeta analysis, collaborator samples were shipped as frozen whole blood, as isolated PBMCs, or as DNA extracted from either sample type. The junction carries 18 bases between V and J, which are trimmed by 4 bases and 7 bases respectively. The cysteine opens and the phenylalanine closes a CDR3 of 15 amino acids. The only DNA kept is the CDR3, 45 bases in frame from the first base. According to the germline V gene, CDR1 reads SGDLS and CDR2 reads YYNGEE. The paper as a whole reports these results and caveats: The amount of clinical and demographic metadata varied by source and participant and was provided uncurated.

TCRbeta CDR3 regions were amplified from genomic DNA by means of the immunoSEQ Assay, a bias-controlled multiplex PCR. The paper's processing steps were these. Nucleated cell counts per sample were estimated from amplification of reference gene primers within the assay. To quantify the absolute abundance of each unique TCRbeta CDR3 rearrangement, sequence reads were collapsed and filtered. For each sample, productive Simpson clonality was calculated as the square root of Simpson's diversity index over productive rearrangements. Held by TCRdb, this immuneACCESS table contains in-frame sequences only and omits some clones. Under half of the omission traces to an unresolved V gene where checked; the cause of the rest is unknown. The V and J calls and clone size were taken over from that table, and D and trimming were inferred from the DNA. The sample table lists some 190,000 clones, roughly 79% of them with a count of one. Together, the top ten hold approximately 10% of the sample.

Worth noting for this clone: Its antigen is still unknown. No much larger clone is present one base from it, and per-base qualities are unavailable.

This receptor was identified in a middle-aged woman with COVID-19, enrolled during active disease. The rearranged segments are TRBV9 and TRBJ2-1; a tentative D match to TRBD1 spans 6 bases. The sample comprised peripheral blood. The nucleotide sequence reads as follows: TGTGCCAGCAGCCCAGCTGGGGGCGAAGTAAATGAGCAGTTCTTC. Protein translation: CASSPAGGEVNEQFF.